Below are 18 T cell receptor delta chains sequenced from a single sample in a study of gamma-delta T cells after stem cell transplantation. TCRdb re-analyzed the RT-PCR reads via CATT. Among about 1,100 delta-chain clones listed, under 3.5% were seen once. The sample was gamma-delta T cells. The receptor source for this set is a human donor. It is not recorded whose cells these are; they may come from a transplant donor.

A note on this clone: A far larger clone is off by one base, so a read error is likely. Additional DNA sequences in this sample encode the identical CDR3. The rearrangement joins TRDV1 to TRDJ1; maybe TRDD3 (6 bases). The CDR3 has 17 amino acids. Germline V gene data show CDR1 as TSWWSYY and CDR2 as QGS. The V and J ends lost 3 bases and 4 bases respectively, with 21 bases between them. CDR3 nucleotide sequence: TGTGCTCTTGGGGAGCTCTGGGCGTATGGGGGGTTCGATAAACTCATCTTT. Protein product: CALGELWAYGGFDKLIF.

The chain joins TRDV1 to TRDJ1; 9 bases map to TRDD3. CDR1 and CDR2 from the germline V gene are TSWWSYY and QGS. This CDR3 has 15 residues. Trimming took 5 bases from V and 1 from J; bases not matched to a gene: 5. In DNA form, the CDR3 reads TGTGCTCTTGGGAAGGGGATACGCTCCACCGATAAACTCATCTTT. It codes for CALGKGIRSTDKLIF.

This clone is labeled medium-sized (0.01 to 0.1%). One end of the junction is discordant with germline, which a read error may explain. The V call is TRDV1, the J call TRDJ1; 12 positions match TRDD3. The CDR3 consists of 19 residues. Germline assignment: CDR1 TSWWSYY and CDR2 QGS. The CDR3 DNA is TGTGCTCTTGGGGGGGCCTTCCCTCAACTGGGGGATACCCCCGATAAACCCATCTTT. It encodes CALGGAFPQLGDTPDKPIF.

With regard to this clone: A much larger clone differs by one base, so this may be a read error. Other DNA variants within this sample encode the same CDR3. As DNA, the CDR3 is TGTGCTCTTGGGGAACTAGTGCCCGTTCTTGGGGGATACGCTACCGATAAACTCATCTTT. It yields the protein CALGELVPVLGGYATDKLIF. The rearrangement joins TRDV1 to TRDJ1; 11 nucleotides match TRDD3. This CDR3 is built from 20 residues. Germline V gives CDR1 TSWWSYY, CDR2 QGS. The V and J ends lost 0 bases and 2 bases, in that order; junction bases with no gene match: 14.

This clone was picked up a small number of times. A far larger clone lies a single base away; this is likely a read error. This chain joins TRDV1 and TRDJ1; 8 nucleotides line up with TRDD2. V lost 3 bases to trimming and J lost 2 bases; unmatched junction nucleotides: 32. The CDR3 extends over 24 amino acids. Germline loops: CDR1 TSWWSYY, CDR2 QGS. DNA of the CDR3: TGTGCTCTTGGGGAGCCCCGACTCGTACTTCCTACGGGGTCTTATGGGAATGGTACCGATAAACTCATCTTT. Protein product: CALGEPRLVLPTGSYGNGTDKLIF.

The table lists this clone with a few counts. This may come from a read error, since a much larger clone is one base off. The chain has TRDV1 and TRDJ1, with TRDD3 identical over 13 bases. V was clipped by 3 bases and J by 1 base; unmatched bases: 29. This CDR3 region has 25 residues. Germline loops: CDR1 TSWWSYY, CDR2 QGS. The CDR3 region has the DNA TGTGCTCTTGGGGATTTCTTCCTTCGCGTACTGGGGGATACGGGATTCGTACGGGCCACCGATAAACTCATCTTT. Residues: CALGDFFLRVLGDTGFVRATDKLIF.

By proportion, this clone is medium-sized (0.01 to 0.1%). Since a much larger clone is just one base distant, this may be a read error. Other nucleotide sequences in the sample specify the same CDR3. V is TRDV2 and J is TRDJ1, with 7 bases fitting TRDD3. CDR3 length equals 14 residues. Per the germline V gene, CDR1 is GEAIGNYY and CDR2 is EKD. CDR3 sequence (DNA): TGCGCCTGTGACACCGTGGGGGACCCCGATAAACTCATCTTT. Translating gives CACDTVGDPDKLIF.

There are a few counts of this clone. A far larger clone is off by one base, so a read error is likely. J is TRDJ1 and V is TRDV1, with 8 bases aligning to TRDD3. CDR1 and CDR2 (germline): TSWWSYY, QGS. This CDR3 comprises 25 residues. In DNA, the CDR3 is TGTGCTCTTAGGGAACCCCCCCCTCCAACCGCAGAAGTACTGGGGGCCCCCCCGGCCACCGATAAACTCATCTTT. It is translated as CALREPPPPTAEVLGAPPATDKLIF.

By its share, this clone is large. Other DNA sequences in this sample translate to the same CDR3. The V gene is TRDV2, the J gene TRDJ3; a weak D match, TRDD3 (6 bases). Trimming shortened V by 2 bases and J by 1 base, and 14 bases separated the two germline ends. The germline V gene has CDR1 GEAIGNYY and CDR2 EKD. The CDR3 runs 18 residues. The CDR3 reads CACDSGDSRSWDTRQMFF. The CDR3, as DNA: TGTGCCTGTGACAGTGGGGATTCTAGATCCTGGGACACCCGACAGATGTTTTTC.

This clone was picked up a small number of times. A far larger clone is one nucleotide away, so this likely arose from a read error. This chain uses TRDV2 with TRDJ1; 9 bases align to TRDD3. This CDR3 comprises 19 residues. V lost 0 bases and J lost 0; bases outside the gene matches: 13. Germline V gene sequence: CDR1 GEAIGNYY, CDR2 EKD. The CDR3 DNA reads as TGTGCCTGTGACACCGTTTTGCGTGCTGGGGGATTATACACCGATAAACTCATCTTT. This sequence encodes CACDTVLRAGGLYTDKLIF.

Notes on this clone: A read error likely explains why the TCRdb protein, taken from a much larger clone, differs from this DNA's translation at residues 13 and 22; the protein shown is translated from the DNA. The chain has TRDV1 and TRDJ1; maybe TRDD2 (8 bases). The CDR3 runs 23 residues. Germline lookup yields CDR1 TSWWSYY and CDR2 QGS. The CDR3 here is CALGEQFFLRLVEDTRDTDKLTF. DNA of the CDR3: TGTGCTCTTGGGGAACAATTCTTCCTACGTTTAGTGGAGGATACGAGGGACACCGATAAACTCACCTTT.

This clone is large (0.1 to 1%) by share. A read error likely explains this, since a far larger clone differs by one base. The V call is TRDV2, the J call TRDJ1; 7 positions match TRDD3. J lost 1 base, V lost 3 bases, and 13 bases had no gene match. Germline lookup yields CDR1 GEAIGNYY and CDR2 EKD. The CDR3 runs to 17 residues. The CDR3 DNA reads as TGTGCCTGTGACCCCGCCGAGGGGGATTCGTGCACCGATAAACTCATCTTT. Its translation is CACDPAEGDSCTDKLIF.

Points on this clone: The protein recorded in TCRdb matches a much larger clone and deviates from this DNA's translation at residue 4, suggesting a read error; the protein here is obtained by translating the DNA. The chain carries TRDV2 and TRDJ1; 9 bases line up with TRDD3. J lost 0 bases, V lost 5 bases, and 9 bases had no gene match. The CDR3 runs 16 residues. Per the germline V gene, CDR1 is GEAIGNYY and CDR2 is EKD. DNA for the CDR3: TGTGCCTGTGGTGCCTTACTGGGGGACTACACCGATAAACTCATCTTT. Translation: CACGALLGDYTDKLIF.

In this sample, this clone is medium-sized. Distinct nucleotide sequences in the sample also encode this CDR3. Here the CDR3 reads CALGLRGGVLSRKLIF. CDR3 nucleotide sequence: TGTGCTCTTGGGCTAAGGGGGGGGGTTCTCTCGCGAAAACTCATCTTT. This chain links TRDV1 with TRDJ1, with TRDD3 as a possible D gene (5 bases). Germline V CDR1 and CDR2: TSWWSYY, QGS. Trimming took 5 bases from V and 8 from J, leaving 24 bases between them. This CDR3 has 16 residues.

Notes on this clone: A far more abundant clone sits one base away, making this likely a read error. The V gene is TRDV2, the J gene TRDJ3; a weak D match, TRDD3 (6 bases). There are 18 residues in the CDR3. Germline CDR1 reads GEAIGNYY; CDR2 reads EKD. V lost 2 bases to trimming and J lost 3 bases, with 16 bases between them. The CDR3 DNA reads TGTGCCTGTGACAGTGGGGATTCTAGATACTGGGACACCCGACAGATGTTTTTC. This encodes CACDSGDSRYWDTRQMFF.

The chain joins TRDV1 to TRDJ1, with 11 bases aligning to TRDD3. CDR1 is TSWWSYY and CDR2 is QGS in the germline V gene. Trimming at V came to 2 bases and at J to 0 bases, leaving 23 bases not matched to a gene. CDR3 length: 23 residues. DNA for the CDR3: TGTGCTCTTGGGGAAAAAGGCTTCCTACGTTTAGTGGGGGATACGAGGGACACCGATAAACTCATCTTT. Amino acid sequence: CALGEKGFLRLVGDTRDTDKLIF.

This clone has more than one count but fewer than ten. V gene TRDV1 combines with J gene TRDJ1, with 10 bases matching TRDD3. Germline V gene sequence: CDR1 TSWWSYY, CDR2 QGS. J was trimmed by 1 base and V by 1 base; bases with no gene match: 24. The CDR3 sequence is 23 residues long. The CDR3 reads CALGEQGALFRLWGIWGTDKLIF. CDR3 sequence (DNA): TGTGCTCTTGGGGAACAAGGCGCCCTATTCAGACTCTGGGGGATATGGGGCACCGATAAACTCATCTTT.

This clone appeared a few times. It may be a read error: a sequence one base away is much more abundant. Within the sample, other DNA sequences also encode this same CDR3. The J gene is TRDJ1, the V gene TRDV1, with D maybe TRDD3 (6 bases). The CDR3 is made up of 21 amino acids. Germline CDR1 TSWWSYY, CDR2 QGS. CDR3 nucleotide sequence: TGTGCTCTTGGGGAACCCTTAATCCTGAGGGAGATACGCGGGTACACCGATAAGCTCATCTTT. Translation: CALGEPLILREIRGYTDKLIF.